Below, 12 T cell receptor beta chains from the same sample are listed, as sequenced in a study of monozygotic twins with inflammatory bowel disease. No DNA is given; TCRdb re-called the 5' RACE reads and lists each CDR3 protein once. This sample's table reports around 450,000 distinct CDR3 sequences. Input material: blood. All receptors derive from a human donor with ulcerative colitis or Crohn's disease, or a healthy co-twin of an affected twin (not recorded which).

This chain uses TRBV6-4 with TRBJ2-3. Germline loops: CDR1 MRHNA, CDR2 SNTAGT. The CDR3 runs to 14 residues. The CDR3 here is CAINGEGITDTQYF.

The chain joins TRBV12-3 or TRBV12-4 to TRBJ2-2; TCRdb returns TRBD2, unconfirmable since there is no DNA. There are 13 residues in the CDR3. CDR3 residues: CASSWGEAGELFF.

The rearrangement joins TRBV6-2 or TRBV6-3 to TRBJ2-6; TCRdb names TRBD1, which stays unverified in the absence of DNA. The CDR3 consists of 16 residues. Germline V gene data show CDR1 as MNHEY and CDR2 as SVGEGT. The CDR3 sequence: CASSYPTGFGANVLTF.

The chain combines TRBV5-7 with TRBJ1-1. TRBV5-7 is labeled an ORF, and its function is uncertain. The length of the CDR3 is 15 residues. The CDR3 loop is CASSSGHQENTEAFF.

The genes are TRBV6-1 and TRBJ1-3; TCRdb lists TRBD1, though no DNA is available to test this call. This CDR3 contains 15 residues. Per germline, CDR1 MNHNS and CDR2 SASEGT. The CDR3 reads CASSDPFPGGNTIYF.

This rearrangement joins TRBV20-1 to TRBJ1-5. The germline V gene encodes CDR1 DFQATT and CDR2 SNEGSKA (reference sequence). The CDR3 is 13 amino acids. CDR3 region: CSARMSRDQPQHF.

The V gene is TRBV15, the J gene TRBJ1-6; TCRdb indicates TRBD1, and absent DNA this call remains unverified. The germline gives CDR1 LNHNV, CDR2 YYDKDF (reference sequence). CDR3 size: 18 residues. CDR3 protein: CATSRDNTGESYNSPLHF. Based on the CDR3 plus reference TRBV15 and TRBJ1-6, the full variable domain is DAMVIQNPRYQVTQFGKPVTLSCSQTLNHNVMYWYQQKSSQAPKLLFHYYDKDFNNEADTPDNFQSRRPNTSFCFLDIRSPGLGDTAMYLCATSRDNTGESYNSPLHFGNGTRLTVT.

The gene calls are TRBV9 and TRBJ2-3; lacking DNA, the TRBD1 call made by TCRdb goes unchecked. This CDR3 has 16 residues. Germline CDR1 reads SGDLS; CDR2 reads YYNGEE. The CDR3 region is CASSSPGRGRTDTQYF.

The gene calls are TRBV12-3 or TRBV12-4 and TRBJ2-2; TCRdb's D gene call, TRBD1, goes unchecked for lack of DNA. CDR3 length equals 16 residues. CDR3 protein: CASSLSGQINTGELFF.

The chain recombines TRBV10-3 with TRBJ2-1; TCRdb picks TRBD2, but there is no DNA to check that call. The CDR3 has 13 residues. The germline V gene has CDR1 ENHRY and CDR2 SYGVKD. CDR3 loop: CAISLRGGDEQFF.

The chain couples TRBV27 to TRBJ2-3; absent DNA, TCRdb's TRBD2 call cannot be checked. The CDR3 has 15 residues. From germline, CDR1 is MNHEY and CDR2 SMNVEV (reference sequence). CDR3 in amino acids: CASSLTRSSTDTQYF.

The chain joins TRBV30 to TRBJ2-7. CDR3 length: 13 residues. The V gene's germline CDR1 is GTSNPN and CDR2 SVGIG (reference sequence). CDR3: CAWSTQRSYEQYF. Filled out from reference TRBV30 and TRBJ2-7, the complete variable domain reads SQTIHQWPATLVQPVGSPLSLECTVEGTSNPNLYWYRQAAGRGLQLLFYSVGIGQISSEVPQNLSASRPQDRQFILSSKKLLLSDSGFYLCAWSTQRSYEQYFGPGTRLTVT.